This entry features one T cell receptor (beta chain) sequence. Its antigen is still unknown. Germline V gene lookup returns CDR1 LGHNA and CDR2 YNFKEQ. The ends were cut back, 1 base at V and 0 bases at J, with 7 bases in the middle. The CDR3 spans 15 residues. The data stem from a study of cytomegalovirus exposure and HLA in healthy donors. Generated by immunoSEQ multiplex PCR, the TCRdb table keeps only in-frame clones and is missing some. The profile shows about 63,000 clones, 89% of them singletons. General study results and limits: With high specificity and sensitivity, the classifier reportedly diagnosed cytomegalovirus status.

This TCR derives from a woman in her late teens or twenties in good health and CMV-seronegative. Sequencing used PBMCs. V usage is TRBV4-2 and J usage is TRBJ1-3; D remains ambiguous. For the CDR3, the DNA is TGTGCCAGCAGCCAAGTTAGAAGCTCTGGAAACACCATATATTTT. Translating gives CASSQVRSSGNTIYF.